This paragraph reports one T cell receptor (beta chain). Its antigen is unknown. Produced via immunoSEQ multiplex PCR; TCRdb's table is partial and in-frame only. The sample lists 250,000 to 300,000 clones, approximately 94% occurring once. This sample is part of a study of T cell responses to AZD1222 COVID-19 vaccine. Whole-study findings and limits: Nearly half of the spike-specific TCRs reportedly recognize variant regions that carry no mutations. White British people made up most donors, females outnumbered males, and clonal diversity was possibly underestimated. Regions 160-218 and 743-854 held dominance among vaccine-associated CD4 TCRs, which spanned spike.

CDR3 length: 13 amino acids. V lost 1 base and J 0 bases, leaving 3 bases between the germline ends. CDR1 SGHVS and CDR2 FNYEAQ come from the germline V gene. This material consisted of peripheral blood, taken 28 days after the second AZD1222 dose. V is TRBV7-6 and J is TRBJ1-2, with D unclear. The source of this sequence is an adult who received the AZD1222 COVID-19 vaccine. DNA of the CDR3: TGTGCCAGCAGCTTAGGAGCTAACTATGGCTACACCTTC. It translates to CASSLGANYGYTF.